One and the same sample provided the 32 T cell receptor beta chains below, sequenced in a study of T cells in Graves' hyperthyroidism and ophthalmopathy. The TCR beta CDR3 regions underwent amplification using RNA transcripts as the source. The HTBI primer set served for first-round RT-PCR of the TCR CDR3. One entry per CDR3 protein, called by TCRdb with MiXCR from the multiplex PCR reads. The table lists hundreds of thousands of distinct CDR3 sequences, around 13% of them singletons. The sequencing sample was made of blood. The origin of the receptors is a woman aged 45-65 years with Graves' ophthalmopathy.

This clonotype came up many times. This chain links TRBV7-2 with TRBJ2-7, with 8 nucleotides matching TRBD2. CDR1 and CDR2 from the germline V gene are SGHTA and FQGNSA. V gave up 5 bases and J gave up 4 bases; unmatched junction bases: 10. This CDR3 spans 15 amino acids. The CDR3 region is CASSLISGSGYEQYF. In DNA form, the CDR3 reads TGTGCCAGCAGCCTTATAAGCGGGAGTGGGTACGAGCAGTACTTC.

This clonotype was counted at least ten times. This chain joins TRBV6-1 and TRBJ2-7, with TRBD2 as a possible D gene (6 bases). CDR3 length: 14 residues. Trimming cost V 7 bases and J 2 bases, with 15 bases left between them. Germline V lookup: CDR1 MNHNS, CDR2 SASEGT. CDR3: CASMILAEAYEQYF. CDR3 nucleotide sequence: TGTGCCAGCATGATACTAGCAGAAGCCTACGAGCAGTACTTC.

This clonotype showed up many times. One end of the junction is discordant with germline, which a read error may explain. V gene TRBV7-8 combines with J gene TRBJ2-7; D possibly uses TRBD1 or TRBD2 (5 bases each). Per germline, CDR1 SGHVS and CDR2 FQNEAQ. CDR3 size: 16 residues. DNA of the CDR3: TGTGCCAGCAGCTTAAAATTTCTGGGGGTCTCCTACGTGCAGTACTTC. It yields the protein CASSLKFLGVSYVQYF. Using reference TRBV7-8 and TRBJ2-7 for the parts outside the CDR3, the full variable domain is GAGVSQSPRYKVAKRGQDVALRCDPISGHVSLFWYQQALGQGPEFLTYFQNEAQLDKSGLPSDRFFAERPEGSVSTLKIQRTQQEDSAVYLCASSLKFLGVSYVQYFGPGTRLTVT.

This clonotype was seen ten or more times. The rearrangement joins TRBV7-2 to TRBJ2-7; TRBD1 agrees at 11 bases. The length of the CDR3 is 15 residues. Germline V gene lookup returns CDR1 SGHTA and CDR2 FQGNSA. Unmatched junction bases numbered 4, after V lost 3 bases and J lost 3 bases. CDR3 in DNA: TGTGCCAGCAGCTTCGACGGGACAGGGGGCTACGAGCAGTACTTC. It specifies CASSFDGTGGYEQYF.

This clonotype was detected ten times or more. This chain uses TRBV24-1 with TRBJ2-1; 12 bases agree with TRBD2. From germline, CDR1 is KGHDR and CDR2 SFDVKD. CDR3 size: 17 residues. The ends lost 9 bases at V and 1 base at J; junction bases unmatched: 9. For the CDR3, the DNA is TGTGCCACCGAAAAGACTAGCGGGAGCATGTCCTACAATGAGCAGTTCTTC. It yields the protein CATEKTSGSMSYNEQFF.

This clonotype was seen a few times. The CDR3 DNA is TGTGCCAGCAGCCAACATGGACAGGGGGCCGGCTCTGGGGCCAACGTCCTGACTTTC. Protein product: CASSQHGQGAGSGANVLTF. The chain carries TRBV3-1 and TRBJ2-6; TRBD1 matches at 11 bases. Per the germline V gene, CDR1 is LGHDT and CDR2 is YNNKEL (reference sequence). This CDR3 is built from 19 residues. The ends lost 2 bases at V and 0 bases at J; junction bases unmatched: 6.

This clonotype was recorded many times. This chain's CDR3 is CASSLLAREGETQYF. CDR3 DNA sequence: TGCGCCAGCAGCTTGCTCGCCAGGGAGGGAGAGACCCAGTACTTC. This chain uses TRBV5-1 with TRBJ2-5; 7 nucleotides match TRBD2. This CDR3 spans 15 amino acids. Per the germline V gene, CDR1 is SGHRS and CDR2 is YFSETQ. The ends lost 1 base at V and 4 bases at J; junction bases unmatched: 7.

This clonotype was recorded many times. V usage is TRBV12-3 or TRBV12-4 and J usage is TRBJ2-1, with 9 bases fitting TRBD1. The length of the CDR3 is 15 residues. The V gene end was trimmed by 5 bases and the J gene end by 4 bases; junction bases not matched to a gene: 6. CDR3 loop: CASSKDRGLYNEQFF. The CDR3, as DNA: TGTGCCAGCAGTAAGGACAGGGGATTATACAATGAGCAGTTCTTC.

In its sample, this clonotype was seen many times. The rearrangement uses TRBV30 and TRBJ2-7, with TRBD1 matching 12 bases. V shed 2 bases and J 7 bases; nucleotides not matched to a gene: 12. The CDR3 totals 16 residues. CDR1 and CDR2 from the germline V gene are GTSNPN and SVGIG (reference sequence). CDR3 DNA: TGTGCCTGGAGTACCACCTGGGGACAGGGGGCTGGAGAGCAGTACTTC. Protein sequence: CAWSTTWGQGAGEQYF.

The table lists this clonotype with a few counts. The chain couples TRBV28 to TRBJ1-1; possibly TRBD1 for D (5 bases). Trimming removed 6 bases from V and 6 bases from J, with 23 bases in between. CDR1 and CDR2 (germline): MDHEN, SYDVKM. CDR3 length equals 16 residues. DNA for the CDR3: TGTGCCAGCAGCCTCAGGACCGGACACTATGTCCCTGAAGCTTTCTTT. Amino acid sequence: CASSLRTGHYVPEAFF.

The genes are TRBV3-2 and TRBJ2-3; the tabulated D call, TRBD1, remains unverified against the DNA. TRBV3-2 is flagged as a pseudogene. There are 16 residues in the CDR3. This CDR3 is CASSQGRGGEVDTQYF. The CDR3 coding sequence is TGTGCCAGCAGCCAGGGGCGAGGGGGCGAGGTAGATACGCAGTATTTT.

This clonotype was counted between two and nine times. This chain links TRBV2 with TRBJ1-2; tentatively, D is TRBD1 (5 bases). V lost 3 bases, J lost 4 bases, and 15 bases lay in between. CDR1 and CDR2 from the germline V gene are SNHLY and FYNNEI. The CDR3 consists of 15 residues. The CDR3 DNA reads as TGTGCCAGCAGTGATGCTTTGGGGGGGACCTATGGCTACACCTTC. It specifies CASSDALGGTYGYTF.

The sample holds many counts of this clonotype. This sequence joins TRBV6-2 or TRBV6-3 and TRBJ1-2; the D is unclear. CDR3 length: 15 residues. Germline lookup yields CDR1 MNHEY and CDR2 SVGEGT. Trimming cost V 2 bases and J 2 bases, with 12 bases left between them. CDR3 nucleotides: TGTGCCAGCAGTTACCATCGGGTACAGAACTATGGCTACACCTTC. Translating it yields CASSYHRVQNYGYTF.

This clonotype was counted many times. The DNA is omitted, as the CDR3 cannot be located on it reliably, and the CDR3 follows TCRdb's listing. The CDR3 sequence is CASSQVASGAQETQYF. The rearrangement links TRBV3-2 to TRBJ2-5; no DNA check was done on the table's D call, TRBD2. TRBV3-2 is a listed pseudogene. Both ends counted, the CDR3 spans 16 residues.

This clonotype showed up just a few times. The rearrangement joins TRBV24-1 to TRBJ2-2, with TRBD2 matching over 7 bases. V shed 0 bases, J shed 5 bases, and the junction held 17 bases outside the gene matches. From germline, CDR1 is KGHDR and CDR2 SFDVKD. The CDR3 is 20 amino acids. The CDR3 bases are TGTGCCACCAGTGATTTGGGGAAAGATTCGGGGAGGGCAAGGACCGGGGAGCTGTTTTTT. The encoded protein is CATSDLGKDSGRARTGELFF.

This rearrangement joins TRBV20-1 to TRBJ1-4; TRBD1 matches at 8 bases. The germline gives CDR1 DFQATT, CDR2 SNEGSKA (reference sequence). V shed 7 bases, J shed 2 bases, and the junction held 12 bases outside the gene matches. This CDR3 is built from 16 residues. CDR3 nucleotide sequence: TGCAGTGTTTTAGACAGGGGAGGGGGCACTAATGAAAAACTGTTTTTT. Its protein is CSVLDRGGGTNEKLFF.

This chain uses TRBV7-3 with TRBJ2-6; D call uncertain. With 1 base removed from V and 3 bases from J, the gap between germline ends came to 7 bases. Germline CDR1 reads SGHTA; CDR2 reads FQGTGA. The CDR3 covers 15 residues. CDR3: CASSLSRDGANVLTF. DNA for the CDR3: TGTGCCAGCAGCTTAAGTAGAGATGGGGCCAACGTCCTGACTTTC. Together with reference TRBV7-3 and TRBJ2-6, the CDR3 gives the full variable domain: GAGVSQTPSNKVTEKGKYVELRCDPISGHTALYWYRQSLGQGPEFLIYFQGTGAADDSGLPNDRFFAVRPEGSVSTLKIQRTERGDSAVYLCASSLSRDGANVLTFGAGSRLTVL.

This clonotype appeared many times. The rearrangement uses TRBV7-3 and TRBJ2-7, with TRBD2 matching over 9 bases. The germline gives CDR1 SGHTA, CDR2 FQGTGA. This CDR3 region has 17 residues. V dropped 0 bases and J dropped 4; count of bases not matched to a gene: 10. The CDR3 loop reads CASSLTPISGRGYEQYF. As DNA, the CDR3 is TGTGCCAGCAGCTTAACCCCCATTAGCGGGAGAGGGTACGAGCAGTACTTC.

Many counts were recorded for this clonotype. J is TRBJ1-4 and V is TRBV5-1; the D is unclear. The germline gives CDR1 SGHRS, CDR2 YFSETQ. The CDR3 loop spans 15 amino acids. Trimming removed 5 bases at V and 0 bases at J, with 11 bases between. The CDR3 DNA reads as TGCGCCAGCAGTGACGGTTTTCCAACTAATGAAAAACTGTTTTTT. Encoded protein: CASSDGFPTNEKLFF. The full variable domain, in which reference TRBV5-1 and TRBJ1-4 provide the parts outside the CDR3, is KAGVTQTPRYLIKTRGQQVTLSCSPISGHRSVSWYQQTPGQGLQFLFEYFSETQRNKGNFPGRFSGRQFSNSRSEMNVSTLELGDSALYLCASSDGFPTNEKLFFGSGTQLSVL.

This clonotype was detected only a few times. The chain couples TRBV9 to TRBJ1-5; D remains unclear. Trimming shortened V by 2 bases and J by 0 bases, and 6 bases separated the two germline ends. In germline, CDR1 is SGDLS, CDR2 YYNGEE. The CDR3 covers 14 residues. This CDR3 is CASSVGISNQPQHF. DNA for the CDR3: TGTGCCAGCAGCGTCGGTATTAGCAATCAGCCCCAGCATTTT. Based on the CDR3 plus reference TRBV9 and TRBJ1-5, the full variable domain is DSGVTQTPKHLITATGQRVTLRCSPRSGDLSVYWYQQSLDQGLQFLIQYYNGEERAKGNILERFSAQQFPDLHSELNLSSLELGDSALYFCASSVGISNQPQHFGDGTRLSIL.

This chain connects TRBV9 to TRBJ2-3, with 9 bases fitting TRBD2. Looked up from germline, CDR1 is SGDLS and CDR2 is YYNGEE. This CDR3 contains 15 residues. The J segment lost 1 base and the V segment lost 3 bases, leaving 3 bases of the junction unmatched. As DNA, the CDR3 is TGTGCCAGCAGCGCCGCGGGGGGGGGCACAGATACGCAGTATTTT. Translation gives CASSAAGGGTDTQYF.

This clonotype was observed many times. This rearrangement joins TRBV6-1 to TRBJ2-7; either TRBD1 or TRBD2 may fit D (5 bases each). The CDR3 runs to 14 residues. Germline V lookup: CDR1 MNHNS, CDR2 SASEGT. Trimming stripped 6 bases from V and 5 bases from J, with 17 bases between. The CDR3 region is CASSQPGPTDEQYF. The CDR3 nucleotides read TGTGCCAGCAGCCAACCGGGACCAACTGACGAGCAGTACTTC.

The chain carries TRBV18 and TRBJ1-1; no firm D call. Trimming removed 4 bases at V and 0 bases at J, with 12 bases between. Germline V gene sequence: CDR1 KGHSH, CDR2 LQKENI. The CDR3 has 15 residues. The CDR3 DNA is TGTGCCAGCTCACTGAACGGATTCATGAACACTGAAGCTTTCTTT. This codes for CASSLNGFMNTEAFF. The full variable domain, completed using reference TRBV18 and TRBJ1-1, is NAGVMQNPRHLVRRRGQEARLRCSPMKGHSHVYWYRQLPEEGLKFMVYLQKENIIDESGMPKERFSAEFPKEGPSILRIQQVVRGDSAAYFCASSLNGFMNTEAFFGQGTRLTVV.

CDR3 in DNA: TGTGCCAGCAGTTTATCCCAGGGTTACACTGAAGCTTTCTTT. Protein: CASSLSQGYTEAFF. J is TRBJ1-1 and V is TRBV27; possibly TRBD1 for D (5 bases). Trimming took 0 bases from V and 3 from J, leaving 8 bases between them. This CDR3 contains 14 residues. CDR1 is MNHEY and CDR2 is SMNVEV in the germline V gene (reference sequence).

This clonotype was picked up many times. The rearrangement joins TRBV5-1 to TRBJ1-1, with 7 positions matching TRBD1. Germline assignment: CDR1 SGHRS and CDR2 YFSETQ. The CDR3 extends over 15 amino acids. Trimming took 3 bases from V and 0 from J; bases not matched to a gene: 5. The CDR3 nucleotides are TGCGCCAGCAGCTCGGGACAGAGAATGAACACTGAAGCTTTCTTT. Its translation: CASSSGQRMNTEAFF.

This clonotype was observed at least ten times. The chain joins TRBV20-1 to TRBJ1-5; tentative D call: TRBD1 (6 bases). Germline V gene lookup returns CDR1 DFQATT and CDR2 SNEGSKA (reference sequence). The CDR3 consists of 15 residues. Between the trimmed V and J ends, which lost 0 bases and 3 bases, there was a span of 12 bases. In DNA, the CDR3 is TGCAGTGCTAGAGAATCAGGGGTCCCCAATCAGCCCCAGCATTTT. Protein product: CSARESGVPNQPQHF.

This clonotype came up many times. The chain couples TRBV28 to TRBJ2-3; a weak D match, TRBD2 (6 bases). The CDR3 is 15 amino acids. Germline CDR1 and CDR2: MDHEN and SYDVKM. The ends were cut back, 1 base at V and 5 bases at J, with 13 bases in the middle. In DNA, the CDR3 is TGTGCCAGCAGTTTATCTCCCGGGACTCTAGATACGCAGTATTTT. Amino acids: CASSLSPGTLDTQYF.

This clonotype has ten or more counts. V is TRBV7-3 and J is TRBJ2-1; 7 bases agree with TRBD2. Germline V gene sequence: CDR1 SGHTA, CDR2 FQGTGA. This CDR3 region has 15 residues. V was clipped by 1 base and J by 5 bases; unmatched bases: 5. CDR3 sequence reads: CASSLRAGPDNEQFF. CDR3 nucleotide sequence: TGTGCCAGCAGCTTAAGAGCGGGGCCCGACAATGAGCAGTTCTTC.

This clonotype has only a few counts. The chain is built from TRBV6-2 or TRBV6-3 and TRBJ2-6; tentatively, D is TRBD1 or TRBD2 (5 bases each). Looked up from germline, CDR1 is MNHEY and CDR2 is SVGEGT. This CDR3 region has 18 residues. V lost 6 bases, J lost 0 bases, and 18 bases lay in between. CDR3 DNA sequence: TGTGCCAGCAGGAAACCCAGGGACGGTAGCTCTGGGGCCAACGTCCTGACTTTC. The encoded protein is CASRKPRDGSSGANVLTF.

The chain recombines TRBV24-1 with TRBJ2-3, with 7 bases matching TRBD1. CDR1 KGHDR and CDR2 SFDVKD come from the germline V gene. The CDR3 runs 14 residues. Trimming removed 4 bases from V and 3 bases from J; junction bases left unmatched: 3. The DNA for the CDR3 is TGTGCCACCAGTGACCCCAGGGGGACAGATACGCAGTATTTT. Translated, it gives CATSDPRGTDTQYF.

This clonotype was observed many times. The V call is TRBV20-1, the J call TRBJ2-7; 10 positions match TRBD2. CDR1 and CDR2 (germline): DFQATT, SNEGSKA (reference sequence). The CDR3 has 13 residues. The trim removed 5 bases at V and 5 bases at J, leaving 6 bases unmatched. This chain's CDR3 is CSAPSGSSHEQYF. For the CDR3, the DNA is TGCAGTGCTCCTAGCGGGAGTTCCCACGAGCAGTACTTC.

The chain joins TRBV28 to TRBJ2-2; 7 bases fit TRBD2. Per germline, CDR1 MDHEN and CDR2 SYDVKM. This CDR3 comprises 16 residues. The J segment lost 3 bases and the V segment lost 6 bases, leaving 10 bases of the junction unmatched. Written as DNA, the CDR3 is TGTGCCAGCAGCCTAACCGGGACTACGGACACCGGGGAGCTGTTTTTT. Translating gives CASSLTGTTDTGELFF.